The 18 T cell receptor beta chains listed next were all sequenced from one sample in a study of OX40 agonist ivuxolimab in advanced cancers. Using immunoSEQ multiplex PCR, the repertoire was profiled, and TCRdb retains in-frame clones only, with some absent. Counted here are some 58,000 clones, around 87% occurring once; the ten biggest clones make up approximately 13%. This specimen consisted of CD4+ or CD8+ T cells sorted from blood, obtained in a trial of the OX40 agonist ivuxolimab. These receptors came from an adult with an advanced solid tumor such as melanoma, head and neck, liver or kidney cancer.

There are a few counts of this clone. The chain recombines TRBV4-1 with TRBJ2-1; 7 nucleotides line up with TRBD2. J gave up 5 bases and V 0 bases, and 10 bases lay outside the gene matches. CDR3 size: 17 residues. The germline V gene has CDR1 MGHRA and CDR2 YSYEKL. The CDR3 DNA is TGCGCCAGCAGCCAAGATTTGGCCCTAGCGGCTCACAATGAGCAGTTCTTC. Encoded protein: CASSQDLALAAHNEQFF.

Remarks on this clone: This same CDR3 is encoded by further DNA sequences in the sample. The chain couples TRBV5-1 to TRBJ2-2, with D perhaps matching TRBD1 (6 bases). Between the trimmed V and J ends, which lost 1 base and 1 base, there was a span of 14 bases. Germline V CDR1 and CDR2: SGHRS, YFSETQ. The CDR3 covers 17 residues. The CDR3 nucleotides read TGCGCCAGCAGCTTGACACCGTTGGGACAGAACACCGGGGAGCTGTTTTTT. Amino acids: CASSLTPLGQNTGELFF. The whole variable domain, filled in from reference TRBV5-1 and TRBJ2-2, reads KAGVTQTPRYLIKTRGQQVTLSCSPISGHRSVSWYQQTPGQGLQFLFEYFSETQRNKGNFPGRFSGRQFSNSRSEMNVSTLELGDSALYLCASSLTPLGQNTGELFFGEGSRLTVL.

As DNA, the CDR3 is TGCGCCAGCAGCTTAAGGGCGGGTAACTACGAGCAGTACTTC. This gives the protein CASSLRAGNYEQYF. The chain has TRBV5-1 and TRBJ2-7; D may be TRBD2 (5 bases). The V end lost 2 bases, the J end lost 3 bases, and 12 bases lay between the germline ends. Germline CDR1 reads SGHRS; CDR2 reads YFSETQ. CDR3 length: 14 residues.

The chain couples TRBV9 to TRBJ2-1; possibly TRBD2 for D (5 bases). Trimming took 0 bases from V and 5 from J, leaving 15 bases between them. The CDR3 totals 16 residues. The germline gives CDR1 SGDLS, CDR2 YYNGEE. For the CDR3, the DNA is TGTGCCAGCAGCGTAGAAGGAGCGGACGGGAACAATGAGCAGTTCTTC. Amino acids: CASSVEGADGNNEQFF.

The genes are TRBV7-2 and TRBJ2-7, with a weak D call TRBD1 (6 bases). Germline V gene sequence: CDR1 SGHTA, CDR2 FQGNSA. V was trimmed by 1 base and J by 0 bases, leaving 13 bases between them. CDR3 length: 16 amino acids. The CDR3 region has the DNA TGTGCCAGCAGCTTAGGACACAGGGTCTCCTCCTACGAGCAGTACTTC. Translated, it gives CASSLGHRVSSYEQYF.

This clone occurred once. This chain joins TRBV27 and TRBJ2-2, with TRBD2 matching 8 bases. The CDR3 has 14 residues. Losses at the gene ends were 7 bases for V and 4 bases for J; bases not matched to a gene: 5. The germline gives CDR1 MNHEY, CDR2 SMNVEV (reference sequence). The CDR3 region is CASKAGAGTGELFF. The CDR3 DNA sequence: TGTGCCAGCAAAGCGGGAGCGGGCACCGGGGAGCTGTTTTTT.

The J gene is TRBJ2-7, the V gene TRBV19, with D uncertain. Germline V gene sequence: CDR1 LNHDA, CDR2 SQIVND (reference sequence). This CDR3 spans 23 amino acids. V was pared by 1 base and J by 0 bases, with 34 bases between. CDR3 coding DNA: TGTGCCAGTAGTATAGTCGGTCGGGTTTCCCCCGCCTATGAGTCCATTTTCTCCTACGAGCAGTACTTC. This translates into CASSIVGRVSPAYESIFSYEQYF.

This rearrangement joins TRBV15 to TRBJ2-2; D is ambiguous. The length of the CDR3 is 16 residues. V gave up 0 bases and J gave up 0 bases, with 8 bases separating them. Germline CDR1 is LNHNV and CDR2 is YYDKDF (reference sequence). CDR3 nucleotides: TGTGCCACCAGCAGAGATCGGTCTGCGAACACCGGGGAGCTGTTTTTT. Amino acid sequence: CATSRDRSANTGELFF.

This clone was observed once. The CDR3 sequence: CASTPNTEAFF. The CDR3 DNA reads TGCGCCAGCACCCCGAACACTGAAGCTTTCTTT. The genes are TRBV10-2 and TRBJ1-1; D unclear. CDR1 WSHSY and CDR2 SAAADI come from the germline V gene. Trimming removed 7 bases at V and 1 base at J, with 4 bases between. The CDR3 spans 11 residues.

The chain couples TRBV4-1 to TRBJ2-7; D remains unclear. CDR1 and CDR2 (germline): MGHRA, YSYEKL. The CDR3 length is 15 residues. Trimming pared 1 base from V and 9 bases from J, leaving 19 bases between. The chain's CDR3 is CASSQAQESWVGQYF. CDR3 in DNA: TGCGCCAGCAGCCAAGCGCAGGAGTCTTGGGTTGGGCAGTACTTC.

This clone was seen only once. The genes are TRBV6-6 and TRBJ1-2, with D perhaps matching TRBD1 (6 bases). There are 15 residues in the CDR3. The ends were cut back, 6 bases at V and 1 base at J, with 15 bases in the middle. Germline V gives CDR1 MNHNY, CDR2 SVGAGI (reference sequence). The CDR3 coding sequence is TGTGCCAGCAGCCAAACAGGGACCGTTAACTATGGCTACACCTTC. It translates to CASSQTGTVNYGYTF.

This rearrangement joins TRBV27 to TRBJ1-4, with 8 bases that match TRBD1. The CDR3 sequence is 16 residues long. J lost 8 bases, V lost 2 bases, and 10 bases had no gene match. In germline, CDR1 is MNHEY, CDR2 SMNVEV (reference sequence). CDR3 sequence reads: CASSLRHPGQEEKLFF. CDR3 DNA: TGTGCCAGCAGTTTAAGGCACCCGGGACAGGAAGAAAAACTGTTTTTT.

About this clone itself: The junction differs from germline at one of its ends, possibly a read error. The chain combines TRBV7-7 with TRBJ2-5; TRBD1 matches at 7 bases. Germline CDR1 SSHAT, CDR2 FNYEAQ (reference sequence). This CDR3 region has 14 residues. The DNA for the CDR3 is TGTGCTAGCAGCCGACAGGGTTTGGGAGAGACCCAGTACTTC. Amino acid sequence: CASSRQGLGETQYF.

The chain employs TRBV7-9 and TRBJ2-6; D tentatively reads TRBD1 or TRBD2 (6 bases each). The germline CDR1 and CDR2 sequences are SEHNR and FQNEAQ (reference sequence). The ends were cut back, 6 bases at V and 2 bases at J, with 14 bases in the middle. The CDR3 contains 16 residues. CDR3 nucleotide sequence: TGTGCCAGCAGTACCACAGGGACTGCTGGGGCCAACGTCCTGACTTTC. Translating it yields CASSTTGTAGANVLTF.

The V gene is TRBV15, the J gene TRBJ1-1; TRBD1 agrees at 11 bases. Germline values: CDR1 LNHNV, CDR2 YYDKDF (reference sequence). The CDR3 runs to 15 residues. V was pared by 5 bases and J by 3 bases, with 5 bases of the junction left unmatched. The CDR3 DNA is TGTGCCACCAGCGGAAGGACAGGGGGCCACACTGAAGCTTTCTTT. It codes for CATSGRTGGHTEAFF.

CDR3 protein: CASSGFVGSTEAFF. Written as DNA, the CDR3 is TGTGCCAGCAGTGGGTTTGTGGGGAGTACTGAAGCTTTCTTT. The chain carries TRBV2 and TRBJ1-1; D uncertain. Deletions cut 4 bases from V and 5 bases from J, with 14 bases between. This CDR3 has 14 amino acids. The germline V gene has CDR1 SNHLY and CDR2 FYNNEI. Full variable domain (missing parts from reference TRBV2 and TRBJ1-1): EPEVTQTPSHQVTQMGQEVILRCVPISNHLYFYWYRQILGQKVEFLVSFYNNEISEKSEIFDDQFSVERPDGSNFTLKIRSTKLEDSAMYFCASSGFVGSTEAFFGQGTRLTVV.

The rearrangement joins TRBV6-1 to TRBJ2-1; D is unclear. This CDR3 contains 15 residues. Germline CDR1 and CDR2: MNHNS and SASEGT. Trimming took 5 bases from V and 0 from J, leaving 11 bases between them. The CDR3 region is CASSPLGSSYNEQFF. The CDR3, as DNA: TGTGCCAGCAGTCCTCTAGGTAGCTCCTACAATGAGCAGTTCTTC.

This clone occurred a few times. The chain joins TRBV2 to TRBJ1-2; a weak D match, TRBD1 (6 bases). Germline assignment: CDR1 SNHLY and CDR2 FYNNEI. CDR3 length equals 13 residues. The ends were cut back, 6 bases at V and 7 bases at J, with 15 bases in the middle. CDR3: CASSPNKGVGYTF. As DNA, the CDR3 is TGTGCCAGCAGCCCCAACAAGGGGGTTGGCTACACCTTC.